This TCR beta chain was sequenced for a study of T cell changes during pregnancy in multiple sclerosis. Per the germline V gene, CDR1 is SGDLS and CDR2 is YYNGEE. V was clipped by 4 bases and J by 2 bases; unmatched bases: 6. The CDR3 is 15 amino acids. The table came from immunoSEQ multiplex PCR; TCRdb's copy has only in-frame clones and leaves some out. The sample yields 60,000 to 70,000 clones, around 91% seen once. The chain uses TRBV9 and TRBJ1-2, with 9 nucleotides matching TRBD1. The TCR sequence derives from a female donor in good health, enrolled as a control in a pregnancy study. The source material was peripheral blood, sampled in the third trimester of pregnancy. As DNA, the CDR3 is TGTGCCAGCAGCACCAGAGGACAGGGGAACTATGGCTACACCTTC. This translates into CASSTRGQGNYGYTF.